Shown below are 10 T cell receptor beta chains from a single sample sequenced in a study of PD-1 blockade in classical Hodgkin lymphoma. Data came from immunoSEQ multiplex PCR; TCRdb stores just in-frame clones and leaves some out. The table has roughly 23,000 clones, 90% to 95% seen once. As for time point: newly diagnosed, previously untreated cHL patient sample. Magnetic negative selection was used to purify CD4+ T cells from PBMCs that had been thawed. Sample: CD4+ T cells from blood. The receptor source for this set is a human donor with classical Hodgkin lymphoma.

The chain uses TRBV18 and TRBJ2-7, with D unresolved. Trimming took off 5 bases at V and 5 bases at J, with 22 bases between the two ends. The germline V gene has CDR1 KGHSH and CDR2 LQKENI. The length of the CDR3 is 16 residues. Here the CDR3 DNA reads TGTGCCAGCTCAACCGACCGACTCTATGCGATCCACGAGCAGTACTTC. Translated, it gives CASSTDRLYAIHEQYF.

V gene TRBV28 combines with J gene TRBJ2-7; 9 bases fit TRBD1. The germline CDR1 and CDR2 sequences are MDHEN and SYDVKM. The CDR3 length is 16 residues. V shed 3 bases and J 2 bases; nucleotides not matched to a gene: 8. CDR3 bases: TGTGCCAGCAGTTTCTTCCCCGGACAGGGGCCCTACGAGCAGTACTTC. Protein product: CASSFFPGQGPYEQYF.

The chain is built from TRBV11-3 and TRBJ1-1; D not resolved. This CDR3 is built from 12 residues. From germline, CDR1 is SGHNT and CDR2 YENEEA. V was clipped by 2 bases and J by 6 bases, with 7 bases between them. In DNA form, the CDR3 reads TGTGCCAGCAGCTTAAACCGGGCTGAAGCTTTCTTT. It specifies CASSLNRAEAFF.

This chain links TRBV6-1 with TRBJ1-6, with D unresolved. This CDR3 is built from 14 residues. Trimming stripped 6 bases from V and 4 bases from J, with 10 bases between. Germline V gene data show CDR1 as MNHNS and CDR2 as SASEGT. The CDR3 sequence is CASSPDTYNSPLHF. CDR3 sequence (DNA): TGTGCCAGCAGCCCTGACACTTATAATTCACCCCTCCACTTT.

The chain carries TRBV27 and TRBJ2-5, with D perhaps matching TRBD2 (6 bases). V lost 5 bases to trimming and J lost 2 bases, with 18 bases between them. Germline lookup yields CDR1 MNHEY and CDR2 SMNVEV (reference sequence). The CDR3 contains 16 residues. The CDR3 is CASSPFFIAEQETQYF. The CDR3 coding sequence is TGTGCCAGCAGTCCCTTTTTTATAGCGGAACAAGAGACCCAGTACTTC.

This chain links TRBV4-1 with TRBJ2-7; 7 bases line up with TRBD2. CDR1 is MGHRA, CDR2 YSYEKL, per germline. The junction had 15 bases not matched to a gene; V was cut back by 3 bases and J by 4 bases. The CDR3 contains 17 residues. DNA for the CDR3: TGCGCCAGCAGCCAGTCCCCGGGACTAAGTATCATATACGAGCAGTACTTC. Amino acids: CASSQSPGLSIIYEQYF.

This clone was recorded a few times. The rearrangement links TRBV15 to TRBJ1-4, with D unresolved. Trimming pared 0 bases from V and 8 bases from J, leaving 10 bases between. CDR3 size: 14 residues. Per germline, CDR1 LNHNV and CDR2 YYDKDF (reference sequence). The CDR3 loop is CATSRDPTGEKLFF. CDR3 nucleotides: TGTGCCACCAGCAGAGATCCTACGGGGGAAAAACTGTTTTTT.

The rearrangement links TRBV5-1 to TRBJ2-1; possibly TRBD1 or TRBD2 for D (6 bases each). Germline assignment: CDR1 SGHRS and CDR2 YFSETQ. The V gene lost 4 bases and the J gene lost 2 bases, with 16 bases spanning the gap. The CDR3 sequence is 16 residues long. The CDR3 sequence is CASSTGIWGAYNEQFF. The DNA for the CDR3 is TGCGCCAGCAGCACAGGGATCTGGGGGGCCTACAATGAGCAGTTCTTC.

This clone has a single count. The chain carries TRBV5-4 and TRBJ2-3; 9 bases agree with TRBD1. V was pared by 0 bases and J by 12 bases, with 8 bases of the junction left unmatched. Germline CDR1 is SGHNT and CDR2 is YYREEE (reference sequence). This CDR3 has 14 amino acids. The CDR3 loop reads CASSLGLRDRVQYF. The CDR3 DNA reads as TGTGCCAGCAGCTTGGGCCTCCGGGACAGGGTTCAGTATTTT.

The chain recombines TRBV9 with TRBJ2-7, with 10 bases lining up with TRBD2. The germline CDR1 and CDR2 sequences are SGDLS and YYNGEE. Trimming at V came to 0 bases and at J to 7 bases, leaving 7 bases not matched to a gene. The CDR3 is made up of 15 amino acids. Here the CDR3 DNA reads TGTGCCAGCAGCGTAGAGGGGACTAGCGTGCGGGAGCAGTACTTC. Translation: CASSVEGTSVREQYF.